A single sample gave rise to the 28 T cell receptor beta chains below, sequenced in a study of T-cell reconstitution after alpha-beta-depleted transplantation in children. Unique molecular identifiers were used to barcode this TCRbeta library. MiXCR, applied by TCRdb to the PCR reads, yields one record per CDR3 protein. The profile shows approximately 240,000 distinct CDR3 sequences, approximately 10% of them singletons. The sample was PBMCs from the stem cell graft donor, taken from the stem cell graft. These receptors were collected from a human donor who donated a stem cell graft to a child with acute lymphoblastic leukemia.

The rearrangement links TRBV3-1 to TRBJ2-4; no clear D. This CDR3 has 16 residues. CDR1 LGHDT and CDR2 YNNKEL come from the germline V gene (reference sequence). V shed 1 base and J shed 3 bases, with 13 bases lying between them. Written as DNA, the CDR3 is TGTGCCAGCAGCCAAGTTTTCGCAGGAAGCAAAAACATTCAGTACTTC. Protein sequence: CASSQVFAGSKNIQYF.

This clonotype occurred a few times. CDR3 residues: CASSPVRDRVDGYTF. The CDR3, as DNA: TGTGCCAGCAGCCCAGTACGGGACAGGGTTGACGGCTACACCTTC. The chain carries TRBV7-9 and TRBJ1-2; 9 bases are shared with TRBD1. This CDR3 has 15 residues. Looked up from germline, CDR1 is SEHNR and CDR2 is FQNEAQ (reference sequence). The V and J ends lost 5 bases and 8 bases, in that order; junction bases with no gene match: 12.

This clonotype was picked up many times. The CDR3 bases are TGTGCCAGCAGCTTTGGGGGGTCAAGCACTGAAGCTTTCTTT. As protein: CASSFGGSSTEAFF. The J gene is TRBJ1-1, the V gene TRBV7-2, with a weak D call TRBD1 (5 bases). V gave up 3 bases and J gave up 4 bases, with 12 bases separating them. CDR3 length: 14 residues. Germline CDR1 is SGHTA and CDR2 is FQGNSA. Based on the CDR3 plus reference TRBV7-2 and TRBJ1-1, the full variable domain is GAGVSQSPSNKVTEKGKDVELRCDPISGHTALYWYRQSLGQGLEFLIYFQGNSAPDKSGLPSDRFSAERTGGSVSTLTIQRTQQEDSAVYLCASSFGGSSTEAFFGQGTRLTVV.

J is TRBJ1-2 and V is TRBV12-3 or TRBV12-4, with D possibly TRBD1 on 5 matching bases. With 5 bases removed from V and 1 base from J, the gap between germline ends came to 20 bases. The CDR3 is made up of 17 amino acids. For the CDR3, the DNA is TGTGCCAGCAGTCGGTGGACCGACAGTAAGAGTAACTATGGCTACACCTTC. Protein: CASSRWTDSKSNYGYTF.

The chain recombines TRBV7-2 with TRBJ2-5, with D hard to call. The CDR3 length is 13 residues. Germline V lookup: CDR1 SGHTA, CDR2 FQGNSA. The ends were cut back, 4 bases at V and 1 base at J, with 7 bases in the middle. The CDR3 loop is CASSSRVQETQYF. As DNA, the CDR3 is TGTGCCAGCAGCTCCCGGGTCCAAGAGACCCAGTACTTC.

The table lists this clonotype with many counts. The chain has TRBV28 and TRBJ2-3; D is ambiguous. Deletions cut 2 bases from V and 0 bases from J, with 12 bases between. Germline-derived CDR1 and CDR2 are MDHEN and SYDVKM. The CDR3 sequence is 16 residues long. CDR3 protein: CASSLPPSASTDTQYF. The CDR3 nucleotides read TGTGCCAGCAGTTTACCCCCCTCCGCTAGCACAGATACGCAGTATTTT.

This clonotype came up many times. This sequence joins TRBV4-3 and TRBJ2-2; TRBD2 matches 7 bases. V gave up 2 bases and J gave up 2 bases; unmatched junction bases: 8. Germline V CDR1 and CDR2: LGHNA, YSLEER. The CDR3 has 17 residues. The CDR3 spells CASSQNPPGGNTGELFF. In DNA form, the CDR3 reads TGCGCCAGCAGCCAAAATCCCCCGGGGGGAAACACCGGGGAGCTGTTTTTT.

The gene calls are TRBV19 and TRBJ2-2; a weak D match, TRBD1 (5 bases). The CDR3 has 14 residues. Germline V CDR1 and CDR2: LNHDA, SQIVND (reference sequence). V was clipped by 5 bases and J by 0 bases, with 7 bases between them. The CDR3 loop is CASSQQANTGELFF. The CDR3 bases are TGTGCCAGTAGTCAACAGGCGAACACCGGGGAGCTGTTTTTT.

The chain recombines TRBV7-2 with TRBJ1-2, with a weak D call TRBD1 (6 bases). The CDR3 has 16 amino acids. Per germline, CDR1 SGHTA and CDR2 FQGNSA. Trimming took off 10 bases at V and 4 bases at J, with 25 bases between the two ends. The CDR3 region has the DNA TGTGCCATCCACTCGGGGGCGGCGGCTACTCCCTATGGCTACACCTTC. This gives the protein CAIHSGAAATPYGYTF.

This clonotype was recorded many times. J is TRBJ2-1 and V is TRBV12-3 or TRBV12-4, with 16 bases matching TRBD2. The CDR3 runs 17 residues. Trimming at V came to 6 bases and at J to 5 bases, leaving 7 bases not matched to a gene. The CDR3 DNA sequence: TGTGCCAGCAGGGGACTAGCGGGGGGGCCGGTAGACAATGAGCAGTTCTTC. Translated: CASRGLAGGPVDNEQFF.

This sequence joins TRBV11-2 and TRBJ2-3; 8 positions match TRBD1. Germline CDR1 is SGHAT and CDR2 is FQNNGV. Losses at the gene ends were 5 bases for V and 2 bases for J; bases not matched to a gene: 9. The CDR3 runs to 16 residues. Written as DNA, the CDR3 is TGTGCCAGCAGCCCTGGCCGGGACAGGCCCACAGATACGCAGTATTTT. It codes for CASSPGRDRPTDTQYF.

This clonotype occurred a few times. The chain is built from TRBV12-3 or TRBV12-4 and TRBJ1-1; 9 bases are shared with TRBD1. V dropped 4 bases and J dropped 5; count of bases not matched to a gene: 11. This CDR3 has 16 amino acids. In DNA, the CDR3 is TGTGCCAGCAGTTCAAGACAGGGGGTGGGGTGGACTGAAGCTTTCTTT. Its translation: CASSSRQGVGWTEAFF.

The V call is TRBV4-3, the J call TRBJ2-5, with D possibly matching TRBD2 (7 bases). The CDR3 totals 16 residues. V gave up 0 bases and J gave up 4 bases, with 15 bases separating them. Germline-derived CDR1 and CDR2 are LGHNA and YSLEER. The CDR3 reads CASSQDQGGAVETQYF. As DNA, the CDR3 is TGCGCCAGCAGCCAAGATCAAGGGGGGGCCGTAGAGACCCAGTACTTC.

This clonotype was found a few times. The chain recombines TRBV18 with TRBJ2-7; the D gene is possibly TRBD1 (6 bases). V was clipped by 4 bases and J by 3 bases, with 13 bases between them. This CDR3 has 14 amino acids. Germline loops: CDR1 KGHSH, CDR2 LQKENI. The CDR3, as DNA: TGTGCCAGCTCACGGTCACAGGGTATCTACGAGCAGTACTTC. Protein sequence: CASSRSQGIYEQYF.

This clonotype was seen a handful of times. This rearrangement joins TRBV12-3 or TRBV12-4 to TRBJ2-5, with D possibly being TRBD2 (6 bases). Trimming left V 5 bases short and J 11 bases short, with 21 bases between. The CDR3 totals 14 residues. The CDR3 DNA reads as TGTGCCAGCAGTATTACCTTCGGGGGAGCCATACAGTACTTC. Its protein product is CASSITFGGAIQYF.

The rearrangement links TRBV12-3 or TRBV12-4 to TRBJ1-2; 9 nucleotides match TRBD1. The trim removed 5 bases at V and 4 bases at J, leaving 14 bases unmatched. This CDR3 has 17 residues. Here the CDR3 reads CASSQTGQGPFGYGYTF. CDR3 bases: TGTGCCAGCAGTCAGACGGGACAGGGCCCTTTTGGCTATGGCTACACCTTC.

This clonotype has at least ten counts. The CDR3 protein is CASPLVGGGELFF. In DNA, the CDR3 is TGTGCCAGTCCTCTGGTTGGAGGCGGGGAGCTGTTTTTT. The chain combines TRBV2 with TRBJ2-2; the D gene is possibly TRBD2 (5 bases). CDR1 and CDR2 from the germline V gene are SNHLY and FYNNEI. The CDR3 length is 13 residues. Trimming pared 9 bases from V and 7 bases from J, leaving 15 bases between.

The chain couples TRBV11-2 to TRBJ2-7; D uncertain. This CDR3 region has 14 residues. Germline V gene data show CDR1 as SGHAT and CDR2 as FQNNGV. V lost 0 bases and J 5 bases, leaving 11 bases between the germline ends. CDR3 sequence: CASSLDAPRNEQYF. The CDR3 nucleotides read TGTGCCAGCAGCTTAGATGCCCCACGCAACGAGCAGTACTTC.

There are many counts of this clonotype. The chain employs TRBV3-1 and TRBJ1-6; a weak D match, TRBD1 (5 bases). Germline CDR1 LGHDT, CDR2 YNNKEL (reference sequence). The CDR3 contains 12 residues. V was pared by 2 bases and J by 11 bases, with 7 bases between. In DNA form, the CDR3 reads TGTGCCAGCAGCCAAAGCAGGGCACCCCTCCACTTT. Amino acid sequence: CASSQSRAPLHF.

The gene calls are TRBV6-5 and TRBJ2-7; 7 bases are a match to TRBD1. The CDR3 is 15 amino acids. Germline V gene data show CDR1 as MNHEY and CDR2 as SVGAGI. The junction had 14 bases not matched to a gene; V was cut back by 7 bases and J by 5 bases. The CDR3 DNA sequence: TGTGCCAGCAAACCCAACAGGGGAGTTCTCCACGAGCAGTACTTC. This gives the protein CASKPNRGVLHEQYF.

This clonotype was observed once. The V and J genes are TRBV30 and TRBJ2-2, with 9 bases identical to TRBD2. Per the germline V gene, CDR1 is GTSNPN and CDR2 is SVGIG (reference sequence). Germline trimming cut 1 base from V and 4 bases from J; bases unmatched to any gene: 1. The CDR3 spans 14 residues. CDR3 in amino acids: CAWSGRGGTGELFF. In DNA form, the CDR3 reads TGTGCCTGGAGTGGGCGGGGGGGCACCGGGGAGCTGTTTTTT.

This clonotype was seen a handful of times. V is TRBV24-1 and J is TRBJ2-7; unclear D gene. V lost 3 bases and J 3 bases, leaving 8 bases between the germline ends. Germline CDR1 reads KGHDR; CDR2 reads SFDVKD. The CDR3 spans 13 residues. The CDR3 DNA follows: TGTGCCACCAGTGATATCAAGTTCTACGAGCAGTACTTC. Translated, it gives CATSDIKFYEQYF.

This clonotype was seen repeatedly, ten times or more. The chain has TRBV5-1 and TRBJ2-3; D is possibly TRBD1 or TRBD2 (6 bases each). The CDR3 extends over 16 amino acids. Per the germline V gene, CDR1 is SGHRS and CDR2 is YFSETQ. Trimming cost V 0 bases and J 4 bases, with 15 bases left between them. CDR3: CASSLVGAGEADTQYF. The CDR3 region has the DNA TGCGCCAGCAGCTTGGTGGGGGCAGGGGAGGCAGATACGCAGTATTTT.

This clonotype was observed a few times. The rearrangement links TRBV7-2 to TRBJ2-5; D uncertain. This CDR3 spans 15 amino acids. V shed 5 bases and J shed 5 bases, with 18 bases lying between them. Germline CDR1 and CDR2: SGHTA and FQGNSA. CDR3 amino acids: CASSRMGGVGETQYF. Here the CDR3 DNA reads TGTGCCAGCAGCCGGATGGGCGGTGTCGGGGAGACCCAGTACTTC.

In its sample, this clonotype was seen a few times. V is TRBV7-8 and J is TRBJ2-6, with D perhaps matching TRBD1 (6 bases). Germline V gene data show CDR1 as SGHVS and CDR2 as FQNEAQ. V was trimmed by 5 bases and J by 2 bases, leaving 10 bases between them. CDR3 length: 15 amino acids. CDR3 nucleotide sequence: TGTGCCAGCAGCCACAGGGTTGCTGGGGCCAACGTCCTGACTTTC. This translates into CASSHRVAGANVLTF. Full variable domain (rest looked up from reference TRBV7-8 and TRBJ2-6): GAGVSQSPRYKVAKRGQDVALRCDPISGHVSLFWYQQALGQGPEFLTYFQNEAQLDKSGLPSDRFFAERPEGSVSTLKIQRTQQEDSAVYLCASSHRVAGANVLTFGAGSRLTVL.

There are many counts of this clonotype. The rearrangement uses TRBV27 and TRBJ2-7; D is perhaps TRBD1 or TRBD2 (5 bases each). Germline values: CDR1 MNHEY, CDR2 SMNVEV (reference sequence). V lost 4 bases and J lost 2, with 12 bases in between. The length of the CDR3 is 14 residues. As DNA, the CDR3 is TGTGCCAGCAGTTCGGGACGAGGTGCCTACGAGCAGTACTTC. Translating gives CASSSGRGAYEQYF.

The chain couples TRBV12-3 or TRBV12-4 to TRBJ1-2, with 8 bases that match TRBD1. Losses at the gene ends were 4 bases for V and 7 bases for J; bases not matched to a gene: 11. The CDR3 is 15 amino acids. DNA for the CDR3: TGTGCCAGCAGTTCGGCAGGGGGCTTCTTCCGTGGCTACACCTTC. It codes for CASSSAGGFFRGYTF.

This clonotype occurred many times. The chain uses TRBV12-3 or TRBV12-4 and TRBJ2-6; no reliable D call. The CDR3 is 15 residues long. The V and J ends lost 3 bases and 1 base respectively, with 7 bases between them. The CDR3 sequence: CASSFGGSGANVLTF. CDR3 coding DNA: TGTGCCAGCAGTTTTGGTGGATCTGGGGCCAACGTCCTGACTTTC.